This T cell receptor beta chain was documented in a study of T cell responses to AZD1222 COVID-19 vaccine. Study overall: Pooling was applied to second doses at about 4 or about 12 weeks.

Remarks on this clone: Its antigen is still unknown.

Method: immunoSEQ multiplex PCR; TCRdb's copy keeps in-frame clones and lacks some. The profile shows approximately 100,000 clones, around 90% of them singletons. Study-wide results and caveats: Researchers report vaccine-associated CD4 TCRs spanning spike, with dominance at 160-218 and 743-854. Nearly half of spike-specific TCRs reportedly go after variant regions that carry no mutations.

This receptor was taken from an adult in good health. This material consisted of peripheral blood, taken on day 0 of AZD1222 vaccination.

Written as DNA, the CDR3 is TGCGCCAGCAGCCAAGATCCCGTAGATTCCGGGGAGCTGTTTTTT. Translated: CASSQDPVDSGELFF. The chain combines TRBV4-3 with TRBJ2-2, with unresolved D. There are 15 residues in the CDR3. V gave up 0 bases and J gave up 6 bases, with 11 bases separating them. Germline V gives CDR1 LGHNA, CDR2 YSLEER.